This T cell receptor beta chain was sequenced for a study of post-analysis software for immune sequencing data (dated by TCRdb to the mid-2010s). In the study overall: Relapsing-remitting, secondary progressive and progressive-relapsing multiple sclerosis were recorded as disease courses, and subtype annotation was lacking for some patients. The patient repertoires were compared against around eleven previously published healthy control repertoires obtained from donors aged about 6 to 28 years. A subset of samples was prepared in parallel using single-end sample barcoding, then pooled and co-amplified after Illumina adapter ligation. Study-wide findings and limitations: The control group was slightly older than the multiple sclerosis patient group. Normalized Chao1 diversity was significantly lower in multiple sclerosis patients than controls, suggesting substantial peripheral T-cell clonal expansion. Direct clustering with F measure revealed strong co-clustering of samples prepared in the same batch, which led to a batch-effect correction. Four or five TRBV segments, including TRBV5-6, TRBV5-1 and TRBV20-1, were significantly more frequent in patients than controls.

V has 4 bases trimmed and J has 7 bases trimmed; junction bases matching no gene number 7. In the germline V gene (reference sequence), CDR1 corresponds to SEHNR and CDR2 to FQNEAQ. The cysteine opens and the phenylalanine closes a CDR3 of 15 amino acids. Kept here is only the CDR3 DNA, which spans 45 bases and is read in frame from base 1. There are many counts of this clonotype. Its antigen target is currently unknown. Base-call qualities are not available, and no considerably larger clone is one nucleotide away. The library was made by PCR. Sequencing was carried out with an Illumina HiSeq 2500. Unique molecular identifiers were incorporated into TCR beta cDNA libraries to reduce PCR and sequencing biases. Every 1 to 10 million input T cells yielded 500,000 or so cDNA molecules, meaning each molecule approximated one T cell. Patient libraries were prepared and sequenced with the same protocol used for the earlier healthy control dataset. Samples belonging to the same batch were prepared together, multiplexed and sequenced on a shared HiSeq lane. From the authors' description of their analysis: MIGEC handled the raw barcoded reads, throwing out single-read molecular identifier groups before consensus assembly and CDR3 extraction. Clonotype tables were post-analysed with VDJtools, and diversity was normalized by down-sampling all datasets to the smallest sample size. Repertoire overlap clustering matched CDR3 amino acid but not nucleotide sequences to correct batch-related cross-sample contamination. Through fastp at Q25 and MiXCR, TCRdb rebuilt clones from the public reads, retaining in-frame beta chains. Rows matching on CDR3 protein sequence are summarized as one entry with the most common DNA and genes. What appears here as the V and J calls and clone size reflects TCRdb's work, not the paper's. The table for this sample lists about 150,000 distinct CDR3 sequences; around 28% of them were counted only once. Of the sample, roughly 1.6% falls within the top ten clones.

TCR beta repertoires were profiled from peripheral blood of 10 to 15 young patients with multiple sclerosis to demonstrate the VDJtools post-analysis software. The patients with multiple sclerosis were children and adolescents between roughly 6 and 17 years of age. The receptor comes from a girl between 10 and 17 years old with multiple sclerosis. Specimen: blood. Recombination linked TRBV7-9 to TRBJ2-3, with 11 junctional bases fitting TRBD2. The CDR3 loop reads CASSSLSGREYTQYF. The DNA sequence is given as TGTGCCAGCAGCTCGCTTAGCGGGAGGGAGTATACGCAGTATTTT.